The source of this T cell receptor (beta chain) is a study of tumor-infiltrating lymphocytes in oesophageal squamous cell carcinoma. Notes on this clonotype: A much larger clonotype is one base distant, so this may be a read error.

One entry per CDR3 protein, called by TCRdb with MiXCR from the PCR reads. The profile shows nearly 11,000 distinct CDR3 sequences, 40% to 65% of them singletons. This CDR3 comprises 12 residues. Trimming took 2 bases from V and 11 from J, leaving 12 bases between them. The germline V gene has CDR1 SNHLY and CDR2 FYNNEI. The receptor comes from a female donor with esophageal squamous cell carcinoma. The material sequenced was esophageal tumor tissue. The chain is built from TRBV2 and TRBJ2-5, with D unresolved. The CDR3 DNA reads TGTGCCAGCAGTGAACTATACAATGAGCAGTACTTC. Translated: CASSELYNEQYF.